A single sample is the source of the 7 T cell receptor beta chains below, sequenced in a study of blood T cell repertoires in COVID-19. Here immunoSEQ multiplex PCR was the method, and the copy in TCRdb shows in-frame clones only, minus some. The table shows about 120,000 clones, with 75% to 90% occurring only once. The sequenced sample was peripheral blood. The receptor set was obtained from a woman aged 55-69 years with COVID-19, enrolled during active disease.

This chain links TRBV9 with TRBJ2-1, with a possible D match to TRBD1 (8 bases). CDR3 length equals 15 residues. Germline V gene lookup returns CDR1 SGDLS and CDR2 YYNGEE. V was clipped by 0 bases and J by 4 bases, with 11 bases between them. CDR3 protein: CASSVDRGGYNEQFF. The CDR3 nucleotides read TGTGCCAGCAGCGTAGACAGGGGGGGATACAATGAGCAGTTCTTC.

This rearrangement joins TRBV24-1 to TRBJ2-5; 14 bases map to TRBD2. The CDR3 sequence is 20 residues long. V lost 10 bases, J lost 5 bases, and 23 bases stayed unmatched. The germline CDR1 and CDR2 sequences are KGHDR and SFDVKD. DNA for the CDR3: TGTGCCACTCGGGCTTACCCGGGACTAGCGGGGGAGAGCTCCGTGGAGACCCAGTACTTC. Translated: CATRAYPGLAGESSVETQYF.

This rearrangement joins TRBV3-1 (or the pseudogene TRBV3-2) to TRBJ2-1; 9 bases are shared with TRBD2. Germline assignment: CDR1 LGHDT and CDR2 YNNKEL (reference sequence). CDR3 length: 16 amino acids. Trimming cost V 2 bases and J 8 bases; bases outside gene matches: 10. Here the CDR3 reads CASSQIHSGGSYEQFF. The CDR3 nucleotides are TGTGCCAGCAGCCAAATCCATAGCGGGGGCTCATATGAGCAGTTCTTC.

This sequence joins TRBV30 and TRBJ1-4; D is uncertain. With 0 bases removed from V and 7 bases from J, the gap between germline ends came to 9 bases. Germline V lookup: CDR1 GTSNPN, CDR2 SVGIG (reference sequence). The CDR3 is made up of 13 amino acids. This CDR3 reads CAWSVWQSEKLFF. The DNA of the CDR3 is TGTGCCTGGAGTGTATGGCAGTCTGAAAAACTGTTTTTT.

The DNA of the CDR3 is TGTGCCAGCAGCCAGGGGAAGGGGCTTGGCTACACCTTC. It codes for CASSQGKGLGYTF. This chain joins TRBV9 and TRBJ1-2; D might be TRBD1 (6 bases). Germline V lookup: CDR1 SGDLS, CDR2 YYNGEE. The CDR3 runs to 13 residues. V lost 4 bases, J lost 7 bases, and 14 bases lay in between.

The chain is built from TRBV14 and TRBJ1-2, with unresolved D. Germline V lookup: CDR1 SGHDN, CDR2 FVKESK. V was trimmed by 0 bases and J by 5 bases, leaving 22 bases between them. The CDR3 totals 18 residues. The CDR3 loop reads CASSQDLLRLEGPYGYTF. In nucleotides, the CDR3 is TGTGCCAGCAGCCAAGATCTGTTGCGTTTAGAGGGTCCATATGGCTACACCTTC.

The V gene is TRBV6-6, the J gene TRBJ2-3; D gene uncertain. V was shortened by 5 bases and J by 0 bases, with 6 bases between the two germline ends. The CDR3 sequence is 13 residues long. Germline V lookup: CDR1 MNHNY, CDR2 SVGAGI (reference sequence). The CDR3 region has the DNA TGTGCCAGCAGTCATCGGAGCACAGATACGCAGTATTTT. Amino acids: CASSHRSTDTQYF.